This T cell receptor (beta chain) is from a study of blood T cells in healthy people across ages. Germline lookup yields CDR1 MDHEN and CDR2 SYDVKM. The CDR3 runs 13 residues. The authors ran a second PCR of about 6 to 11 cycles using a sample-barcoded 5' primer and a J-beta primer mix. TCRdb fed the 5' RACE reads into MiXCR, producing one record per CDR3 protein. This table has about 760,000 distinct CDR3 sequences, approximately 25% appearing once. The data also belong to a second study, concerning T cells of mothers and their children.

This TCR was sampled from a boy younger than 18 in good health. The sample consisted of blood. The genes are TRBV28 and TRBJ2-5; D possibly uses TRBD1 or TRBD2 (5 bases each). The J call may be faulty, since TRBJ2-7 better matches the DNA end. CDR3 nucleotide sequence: TGTGCCACCACATTGGGACCATACTACGAGCAGTACTTC. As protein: CATTLGPYYEQYF.